Shown below are 25 T cell receptor beta chains from a single sample sequenced in a study of vaccination and CD4 T cells after COVID-19. The sample's time point: late sampling 161 to 241 days after vaccination in three convalescent patients. Noted treatment: approximately nine-day PBMC culture with coronavirus spike peptide pools or control peptides (ViraFEST assay). Cultured CD4+ T cell DNA underwent sequencing with the Oncomine TCR Beta short-read assay. In TCRdb, the PCR reads were re-called with MiXCR into one record per CDR3 protein. The table lists more than 20,000 distinct CDR3 sequences, around two fifths of them singletons. For these TCRs, the target antigens are not known. Sequenced here: CD4+ T cells from blood, cultured in vitro, sampled about 7 months after SARS-CoV-2 vaccination. These receptors were taken from a human donor who had recovered from COVID-19.

The chain combines TRBV6-2 or TRBV6-3 with TRBJ2-5; 9 bases agree with TRBD2. Germline V lookup: CDR1 MNHEY, CDR2 SVGEGT. The trim removed 5 bases at V and 5 bases at J, leaving 9 bases unmatched. CDR3 length: 15 amino acids. CDR3 loop: CASSRGGLAAETQYF. The DNA of the CDR3 is TGTGCCAGCAGTCGAGGGGGACTAGCTGCCGAGACCCAGTACTTC.

In its sample, this clonotype was seen a few times. The chain has TRBV7-3 and TRBJ2-1; TRBD1 agrees at 7 bases. The germline CDR1 and CDR2 sequences are SGHTA and FQGTGA. The CDR3 runs to 18 residues. The V gene end was trimmed by 1 base and the J gene end by 9 bases; junction bases not matched to a gene: 18. Here the CDR3 reads CASSLSWIRDPGDSEQFF. The CDR3 DNA sequence: TGTGCCAGCAGCTTAAGTTGGATCCGGGACCCCGGGGACAGTGAGCAGTTCTTC.

The rearrangement joins TRBV24-1 to TRBJ2-5; 9 bases match TRBD1. The CDR3 length is 15 residues. J lost 7 bases, V lost 9 bases, and 14 bases had no gene match. CDR1 is KGHDR and CDR2 is SFDVKD in the germline V gene. CDR3 coding DNA: TGTGCCACCCACCGGTGGGACAGGGTTTTTGTGACCCAGTACTTC. It yields the protein CATHRWDRVFVTQYF.

The chain is built from TRBV24-1 and TRBJ1-2, with D unclear. The germline V and J ends were trimmed by 4 bases and 0 bases, with 17 bases remaining between them. CDR1 and CDR2 from the germline V gene are KGHDR and SFDVKD. The CDR3 is made up of 17 amino acids. In DNA, the CDR3 is TGTGCCACCAGTGACCCACGACTTTGGGTAACTAACTATGGCTACACCTTC. It codes for CATSDPRLWVTNYGYTF.

The chain employs TRBV2 and TRBJ2-3; possible D gene TRBD2, 5 bases. This CDR3 is built from 15 residues. Germline V CDR1 and CDR2: SNHLY, FYNNEI. Trimming removed 7 bases from V and 2 bases from J, with 16 bases in between. CDR3 amino acids: CASISSALSTDTQYF. The CDR3 bases are TGTGCCAGCATAAGTAGCGCCCTTTCCACAGATACGCAGTATTTT.

This clonotype was recorded a few times. The chain recombines TRBV7-2 with TRBJ2-7; 12 positions agree with TRBD2. There are 15 residues in the CDR3. Germline V gene sequence: CDR1 SGHTA, CDR2 FQGNSA. V lost 5 bases, J lost 2 bases, and 4 bases stayed unmatched. The CDR3 nucleotides are TGTGCCAGCAGCCCCCGGACTAGCGGGACCTACGAGCAGTACTTC. This gives the protein CASSPRTSGTYEQYF.

The rearrangement joins TRBV20-1 to TRBJ1-1; D remains ambiguous. The germline CDR1 and CDR2 sequences are DFQATT and SNEGSKA (reference sequence). Trimming cost V 3 bases and J 4 bases, with 18 bases left between them. The CDR3 contains 15 residues. The CDR3 DNA follows: TGCAGTGCTAGTCCGGCTTTACCCGGAGGCACTGAAGCTTTCTTT. This codes for CSASPALPGGTEAFF.

This clonotype rates as medium-sized (0.01 to 0.1%). This rearrangement joins TRBV20-1 to TRBJ2-7; TRBD2 is a possible D gene (6 bases). Germline V gene data show CDR1 as DFQATT and CDR2 as SNEGSKA (reference sequence). The CDR3 is made up of 14 amino acids. V lost 3 bases, J lost 4 bases, and 16 bases lay in between. CDR3 DNA sequence: TGCAGTGCTAGGACCCCAGGCGGGATGTACGAGCAGTACTTC. Amino acid sequence: CSARTPGGMYEQYF.

V and J are TRBV10-3 and TRBJ1-2; D is uncertain. Germline CDR1 reads ENHRY; CDR2 reads SYGVKD. The CDR3 totals 13 residues. Trimming took 3 bases from V and 4 from J, leaving 9 bases between them. CDR3 residues: CAISEMTAYGYTF. The DNA of the CDR3 is TGTGCCATCAGTGAAATGACGGCCTATGGCTACACCTTC.

This clonotype was recorded a few times. The V call is TRBV6-5, the J call TRBJ1-6; D possibly corresponds to TRBD1 (6 bases). V was cut by 3 bases and J by 3 bases, with 18 bases left in between. There are 18 residues in the CDR3. Germline CDR1 and CDR2: MNHEY and SVGAGI. The CDR3 DNA reads TGTGCCAGCAGTTATTCTGACCCGGGACATAACTATAATTCACCCCTCCACTTT. This sequence encodes CASSYSDPGHNYNSPLHF.

J is TRBJ2-2 and V is TRBV27; TRBD2 agrees at 11 bases. The J segment lost 1 base and the V segment lost 8 bases, leaving 3 bases of the junction unmatched. Germline CDR1 MNHEY, CDR2 SMNVEV (reference sequence). CDR3 length: 15 residues. This chain's CDR3 is CASGGLAGNTGELFF. For the CDR3, the DNA is TGTGCCAGCGGAGGACTAGCGGGGAACACCGGGGAGCTGTTTTTT.

This sequence joins TRBV6-2 or TRBV6-3 and TRBJ2-1; 8 nucleotides match TRBD2. V was clipped by 5 bases and J by 0 bases; unmatched bases: 0. CDR3 length: 14 residues. CDR1 is MNHEY, CDR2 SVGEGT, per germline. CDR3 bases: TGTGCCAGCAGTAGCGGGAGCTCCTACAATGAGCAGTTCTTC. This translates into CASSSGSSYNEQFF.

The chain uses TRBV11-3 and TRBJ1-5; no clear D gene. CDR1 is SGHNT, CDR2 YENEEA, per germline. V lost 9 bases, J lost 4 bases, and 7 bases lay in between. CDR3 size: 11 residues. CDR3 sequence (DNA): TGTGCCAGAAGTATAAATCAGCCCCAGCATTTT. Encoded protein: CARSINQPQHF.

This clonotype was seen a handful of times. The J gene is TRBJ2-3, the V gene TRBV7-2, with D possibly TRBD2 on 5 matching bases. This CDR3 has 14 amino acids. The ends were cut back, 2 bases at V and 2 bases at J, with 8 bases in the middle. Germline assignment: CDR1 SGHTA and CDR2 FQGNSA. The CDR3, as DNA: TGTGCCAGCAGCTTAAGCGGAGACACAGATACGCAGTATTTT. This translates into CASSLSGDTDTQYF.

V is TRBV2 and J is TRBJ1-5; TRBD1 is a possible D gene (5 bases). The CDR3 length is 15 residues. Trimming took 3 bases from V and 9 from J, leaving 18 bases between them. The V gene's germline CDR1 is SNHLY and CDR2 FYNNEI. CDR3: CASSDWGRSSRPQHF. In DNA, the CDR3 is TGTGCCAGCAGTGATTGGGGCCGGAGTTCGAGGCCCCAGCATTTT.

The CDR3 reads CSARDLDSGYTF. DNA of the CDR3: TGCAGTGCTAGAGATCTGGACTCCGGCTACACCTTC. The chain combines TRBV20-1 with TRBJ1-2, with unresolved D. Germline-derived CDR1 and CDR2 are DFQATT and SNEGSKA (reference sequence). Trimming stripped 0 bases from V and 8 bases from J, with 10 bases between. This CDR3 spans 12 amino acids.

V and J are TRBV20-1 and TRBJ2-3, with 12 nucleotides matching TRBD2. Germline V gene sequence: CDR1 DFQATT, CDR2 SNEGSKA (reference sequence). J was trimmed by 1 base and V by 3 bases; bases with no gene match: 11. The CDR3 runs 18 residues. The CDR3 sequence is CSASSRLAGGYGTDTQYF. The CDR3 bases are TGCAGTGCTAGTTCGCGGCTAGCGGGAGGGTATGGCACAGATACGCAGTATTTT.

CDR3 region: CASSVLAGHGELFF. DNA of the CDR3: TGTGCCAGCAGCGTACTAGCGGGACACGGGGAGCTGTTTTTT. V usage is TRBV7-6 and J usage is TRBJ2-2; 10 bases map to TRBD2. Germline CDR1 SGHVS, CDR2 FNYEAQ. The CDR3 is 14 amino acids. V was pared by 5 bases and J by 7 bases, with 4 bases of the junction left unmatched.

The V call is TRBV28, the J call TRBJ1-5; 7 nucleotides align to TRBD1. CDR3 length: 13 amino acids. V lost 8 bases, J lost 9 bases, and 10 bases stayed unmatched. The germline V gene encodes CDR1 MDHEN and CDR2 SYDVKM. CDR3 region: CASADRVLGPQHF. CDR3 nucleotide sequence: TGTGCCAGCGCAGACAGGGTCCTCGGGCCCCAGCATTTT. The variable domain in full, completed from reference TRBV28 and TRBJ1-5, reads DVKVTQSSRYLVKRTGEKVFLECVQDMDHENMFWYRQDPGLGLRLIYFSYDVKMKEKGDIPEGYSVSREKKERFSLILESASTNQTSMYLCASADRVLGPQHFGDGTRLSIL.

As for this clonotype: Relative to the germline gene, one junction end is altered; a read error may explain this. The chain links TRBV6-2 or TRBV6-3 to TRBJ2-1; 8 bases fit TRBD2. The length of the CDR3 is 14 residues. The germline V gene has CDR1 MNHEY and CDR2 SVGEGT. The CDR3 here is CASSSGSSYNEQSF. In DNA form, the CDR3 reads TGTGCCAGCAGTAGCGGGAGCTCCTACAATGAGCAGTCCTTC.

The chain is built from TRBV27 and TRBJ2-7, with 8 bases aligning to TRBD2. Per germline, CDR1 MNHEY and CDR2 SMNVEV (reference sequence). The V gene end was trimmed by 7 bases and the J gene end by 2 bases; junction bases not matched to a gene: 7. The CDR3 has 14 residues. In DNA form, the CDR3 reads TGTGCCAGCAAACTCGGGGGGGTGACCTACGAGCAGTACTTC. As protein: CASKLGGVTYEQYF.

This clonotype occurred a few times. The genes are TRBV20-1 and TRBJ2-5; TRBD2 is a possible D gene (5 bases). The CDR3 spans 11 residues. Germline CDR1 is DFQATT and CDR2 is SNEGSKA (reference sequence). The V end was cut by 2 bases, the J end by 5 bases, with 6 bases between. CDR3 protein: CSARRTETQYF. The CDR3 DNA sequence: TGCAGTGCTAGAAGGACTGAGACCCAGTACTTC.

The J gene is TRBJ2-5, the V gene TRBV2; D is perhaps TRBD2 (5 bases). Trimming removed 5 bases from V and 1 base from J, with 8 bases in between. The CDR3 is made up of 13 amino acids. The germline gives CDR1 SNHLY, CDR2 FYNNEI. CDR3 nucleotides: TGTGCCAGCAGTCAGGACTTCCAAGAGACCCAGTACTTC. This sequence encodes CASSQDFQETQYF.

V is TRBV20-1 and J is TRBJ2-7, with D possibly called TRBD1 or TRBD2 (6 bases each). Trimming took 5 bases from V and 2 from J, leaving 16 bases between them. Germline V gene sequence: CDR1 DFQATT, CDR2 SNEGSKA (reference sequence). The CDR3 runs 14 residues. CDR3: CSAEGGSLPYEQYF. In DNA, the CDR3 is TGCAGTGCTGAAGGGGGGAGCCTGCCCTACGAGCAGTACTTC.

The V and J genes are TRBV20-1 and TRBJ2-7; TRBD2 matches at 8 bases. Germline V gives CDR1 DFQATT, CDR2 SNEGSKA (reference sequence). The CDR3 length is 15 residues. Trimming took 2 bases from V and 2 from J; bases not matched to a gene: 8. The CDR3 DNA follows: TGCAGTGCTAGAAACCCGGGGGGGGACCCCTACGAGCAGTACTTC. Translated: CSARNPGGDPYEQYF.